Listed here are 13 T cell receptor beta chains from one sample, sequenced in a study of blood T cell repertoires in COVID-19. The protocol was immunoSEQ multiplex PCR, while the TCRdb copy is restricted to in-frame clones and leaves out a portion. The sample includes tens of thousands of clones, 70% to 80% of them seen just once. The sample comprised peripheral blood. Every receptor here comes from a man between 65 and 80 years old with COVID-19, enrolled during active disease.

CDR3 protein: CASSLPTGEAFF. CDR3 in DNA: TGTGCCAGCAGCTTGCCTACAGGTGAAGCTTTCTTT. The genes are TRBV5-6 and TRBJ1-1; D possibly corresponds to TRBD1 (5 bases). The germline V gene encodes CDR1 SGHDT and CDR2 YYEEEE. V lost 1 base and J 7 bases, leaving 8 bases between the germline ends. This CDR3 region has 12 residues.

The rearrangement links TRBV28 to TRBJ2-7; 8 nucleotides agree with TRBD1. The V gene's germline CDR1 is MDHEN and CDR2 SYDVKM. The CDR3 length is 14 residues. In nucleotides, the CDR3 is TGTGCTTACTCCCACGGACAGGGCCCCAACGAGCAGTACTTC. Translation gives CAYSHGQGPNEQYF.

V usage is TRBV6-2 or TRBV6-3 and J usage is TRBJ1-3, with D possibly TRBD1 on 5 matching bases. The germline V gene has CDR1 MNHEY and CDR2 SVGEGT. CDR3 length equals 15 residues. The V and J ends lost 2 bases and 0 bases respectively, with 8 bases between them. The CDR3: CASSYGGTSGNTIYF. In DNA, the CDR3 is TGTGCCAGCAGTTACGGGGGGACCTCTGGAAACACCATATATTTT.

The gene calls are TRBV5-4 and TRBJ2-7, with D tentatively TRBD1 (6 bases). The CDR3 length is 13 residues. V was trimmed by 1 base and J by 2 bases, leaving 7 bases between them. Germline CDR1 reads SGHNT; CDR2 reads YYREEE (reference sequence). The CDR3 here is CASSLTGTYEQYF. The DNA for the CDR3 is TGTGCCAGCAGCTTGACAGGGACCTACGAGCAGTACTTC. Using reference TRBV5-4 and TRBJ2-7 for the parts outside the CDR3, the full variable domain is ETGVTQSPTHLIKTRGQQVTLRCSSQSGHNTVSWYQQALGQGPQFIFQYYREEENGRGNFPPRFSGLQFPNYSSELNVNALELDDSALYLCASSLTGTYEQYFGPGTRLTVT.

This sequence joins TRBV28 and TRBJ2-1, with TRBD1 matching 8 bases. V lost 7 bases to trimming and J lost 5 bases; unmatched junction nucleotides: 10. The CDR3 length is 15 residues. The germline CDR1 and CDR2 sequences are MDHEN and SYDVKM. This CDR3 reads CASNLAGGGNNEQFF. The DNA of the CDR3 is TGTGCCAGCAACCTGGCAGGGGGCGGCAACAATGAGCAGTTCTTC.

The CDR3 spells CASNTGGSYNEQFF. The CDR3 nucleotides are TGTGCCAGCAATACCGGGGGCTCCTACAATGAGCAGTTCTTC. The chain is built from TRBV27 and TRBJ2-1; D may be TRBD2 (6 bases). The germline CDR1 and CDR2 sequences are MNHEY and SMNVEV (reference sequence). This CDR3 has 14 residues. The V end was cut by 7 bases, the J end by 0 bases, with 10 bases between.

The chain uses TRBV27 and TRBJ2-3; 9 bases are a match to TRBD1. The CDR3 consists of 13 residues. CDR1 is MNHEY, CDR2 SMNVEV, per germline (reference sequence). After removal of 6 bases from V and 4 bases from J, the junction contained 2 bases not matched to a gene. CDR3 sequence reads: CASSRDRADTQYF. In DNA, the CDR3 is TGTGCCAGCAGCCGGGACAGGGCAGATACGCAGTATTTT.

The V gene is TRBV7-8, the J gene TRBJ1-5; 7 bases line up with TRBD1. Germline CDR1 SGHVS, CDR2 FQNEAQ. V lost 5 bases and J lost 7; bases outside the gene matches: 8. The CDR3 sequence is 14 residues long. DNA of the CDR3: TGTGCCAGCAGCAGGGACAGCCACACCCAGCCCCAGCATTTT. Translated: CASSRDSHTQPQHF.

This clone turned up a few times. The chain combines TRBV19 with TRBJ1-5, with D possibly being TRBD1 (5 bases). The germline V gene has CDR1 LNHDA and CDR2 SQIVND (reference sequence). V lost 1 base, J lost 0 bases, and 13 bases lay in between. The CDR3 runs to 17 residues. The CDR3 here is CASSIVQGPTSNQPQHF. The DNA for the CDR3 is TGTGCCAGTAGTATAGTCCAGGGCCCTACTAGCAATCAGCCCCAGCATTTT.

J is TRBJ1-5 and V is TRBV19; D is uncertain. CDR3 length: 14 residues. Germline-derived CDR1 and CDR2 are LNHDA and SQIVND (reference sequence). Trimming left V 3 bases short and J 6 bases short, with 12 bases between. The CDR3 DNA reads as TGTGCCAGTAGTATCCGGGAGGGAGGTCAGCCCCAGCATTTT. Translation gives CASSIREGGQPQHF. Supplemented by reference TRBV19 and TRBJ1-5, the full variable domain reads DGGITQSPKYLFRKEGQNVTLSCEQNLNHDAMYWYRQDPGQGLRLIYYSQIVNDFQKGDIAEGYSVSREKKESFPLTVTSAQKNPTAFYLCASSIREGGQPQHFGDGTRLSIL.

This clone turned up a few times. This chain uses TRBV24-1 with TRBJ1-5; TRBD1 aligns across 7 bases. J was trimmed by 3 bases and V by 7 bases; bases with no gene match: 8. CDR1 and CDR2 (germline): KGHDR, SFDVKD. This CDR3 has 15 amino acids. DNA of the CDR3: TGTGCCACCAGCCAGAGACAGGGTAACAATCAGCCCCAGCATTTT. It encodes CATSQRQGNNQPQHF.

The chain is built from TRBV2 and TRBJ1-4; 8 bases are shared with TRBD1. V shed 7 bases and J 9 bases; nucleotides not matched to a gene: 16. The CDR3 is 16 amino acids. The germline CDR1 and CDR2 sequences are SNHLY and FYNNEI. This chain's CDR3 is CASILSPGQELQKLFF. In nucleotides, the CDR3 is TGTGCCAGCATCCTTTCTCCGGGACAGGAGCTCCAAAAACTGTTTTTT.

Here the CDR3 DNA reads TGTGCCAGTAGTATCGTGGGTAGCGGGATTTCTAATGAGCAGTTCTTC. It encodes CASSIVGSGISNEQFF. The V call is TRBV19, the J call TRBJ2-1, with 8 bases fitting TRBD2. J lost 7 bases, V lost 3 bases, and 11 bases had no gene match. CDR3 length: 16 residues. The germline gives CDR1 LNHDA, CDR2 SQIVND (reference sequence).